This T cell receptor beta chain was captured in a study of T cell repertoires in urothelial bladder cancer (dated by TCRdb to about 2019). As for the study more broadly: Of the approximately 12 resected lesions, three were clinically staged as cT0, three as cTa, three as cT1 and three as cT2 or greater. The study compared clonality of the TCR repertoire in bladder tumors against clonality in benign bladder inflammation. Eleven to twelve patients with bladder lesions undergoing transurethral resection were identified prospectively. Eleven to twelve resected bladder lesions were studied, comprising urothelial carcinoma (UC+) and benign (UC-) specimens. Broad study findings and their caveats: Urothelial carcinoma specimens had fewer T cells than benign specimens, with medians of about 5,800 and 28,000. A single T-cell clone reached up to roughly 17% of infiltrating lymphocytes in carcinoma specimens, compared with about 2% in benign specimens. The median percentage of tumor infiltrating lymphocytes was 1.5% to 2% in carcinoma specimens and approximately 12% in benign specimens.

Sequences MNHEY (CDR1) and SVGAGI (CDR2) are obtained from the germline V gene. The CDR3, cysteine through phenylalanine, is 15 amino acids long. Left in the record is the CDR3 DNA by itself, 45 bases read in frame from the first base. V is pruned by 0 bases and J by 2 bases, leaving 2 bases of the junction without a gene match. The TCR beta chain CDR3 region was sequenced with the immunoSEQ assay. The study's processing was this. T-cell fraction, clonal dominance and maximum TCR clone frequency were calculated for each specimen. TCRdb re-hosts the immuneACCESS table, in-frame sequences only. Its copies lack some clones; in the studies checked, an unresolved V gene accounts for under half of them, and the cause for the rest is not known. D and trimming come from the DNA, and the V and J calls and clone size come from that table. In all, the sample holds some 11,000 clones, and around 65% of those were seen once. The ten top clones hold 5.5% to 7% of the sample.

Resected bladder lesions in which urothelial carcinoma was absent were designated as benign (UC-) specimens. Specimens of bladder lesions were obtained during transurethral resection and kept at -80C. DNA was isolated from the bladder specimens obtained at transurethral resection. A word on this clone: Its target antigen remains unknown. Per-base qualities were not stored, and no clone one base away is much larger.

The source material was tumor-infiltrating cells from bladder cancer. This TCR was sampled from a human donor with a benign inflammatory bladder lesion. The chain is assembled from TRBV6-5 and TRBJ2-7; TRBD1 matches 9 bases in the middle. The CDR3 protein: CASSYSGTGTYEQYF. The sequenced DNA: TGTGCCAGCAGTTACTCGGGGACAGGGACCTACGAGCAGTACTTC.